A single sample gave rise to the 19 T cell receptor beta chains below, sequenced in a study of metastatic and nonmetastatic thyroid tumors. The entire patient cohort was treatment-naive prior to thyroid surgery. TCRdb re-called the PCR reads via MiXCR. Of about 33,000 clones in the sample, roughly 19% are singletons; the top ten hold roughly 12%. The sample taken for sequencing was blood. These receptors all stem from a male donor with papillary thyroid cancer or a benign thyroid nodule (not recorded which). Some clones in this sample may be carry-over from other donors' samples.

In this sample, this clone is large (0.1 to 1%). The CDR3 nucleotides are TGTGCCTACTTGGGGGTTCGGGAGCAGTACTTC. Translation: CAYLGVREQYF. The chain has TRBV30 and TRBJ2-7; TRBD1 or TRBD2 may be the D gene (5 bases each). Trimming left V 7 bases short and J 7 bases short, with 14 bases between. Germline CDR1 is GTSNPN and CDR2 is SVGIG (reference sequence). The length of the CDR3 is 11 residues.

CDR3 DNA: TGTGCCAGCAGTTCCGCACTACCGGGAGCTTACAATGAGCAGTTCTTC. It codes for CASSSALPGAYNEQFF. The chain recombines TRBV28 with TRBJ2-1; D is perhaps TRBD2 (6 bases). Germline values: CDR1 MDHEN, CDR2 SYDVKM. The CDR3 extends over 16 amino acids. The V gene lost 4 bases and the J gene lost 4 bases, with 17 bases spanning the gap.

The chain links TRBV19 to TRBJ2-1; unclear D gene. There are 13 residues in the CDR3. The germline CDR1 and CDR2 sequences are LNHDA and SQIVND (reference sequence). Trimming removed 3 bases from V and 4 bases from J, with 7 bases in between. The DNA of the CDR3 is TGTGCCAGTAGTATTTCCGAGTACAATGAGCAGTTCTTC. It codes for CASSISEYNEQFF. The full variable domain, rest sourced from reference TRBV19 and TRBJ2-1, is DGGITQSPKYLFRKEGQNVTLSCEQNLNHDAMYWYRQDPGQGLRLIYYSQIVNDFQKGDIAEGYSVSREKKESFPLTVTSAQKNPTAFYLCASSISEYNEQFFGPGTRLTVL.

This clone showed up just a few times. A read error is possible here, since a much larger clone lies one base away. This rearrangement joins TRBV11-2 to TRBJ2-5; D call uncertain. V lost 7 bases and J 1 base, leaving 10 bases between the germline ends. Looked up from germline, CDR1 is SGHAT and CDR2 is FQNNGV. The CDR3 is made up of 13 amino acids. The CDR3 protein is CASILGIQETQYF. For the CDR3, the DNA is TGTGCCAGCATCCTGGGGATCCAAGAGACCCAGTACTTC.

In its sample, this clone was seen many times. J is TRBJ1-2 and V is TRBV19; TRBD1 is a possible D gene (5 bases). Germline assignment: CDR1 LNHDA and CDR2 SQIVND (reference sequence). The CDR3 runs 16 residues. V was trimmed by 4 bases and J by 6 bases, leaving 21 bases between them. Here the CDR3 DNA reads TGTGCCAGTAGTAAAGCCGCACAGGCCGGACGGGATGGCTACACCTTC. The encoded protein is CASSKAAQAGRDGYTF.

Of note for this clone: A much larger clone differs from this one at a single base, so this may be a read error. The chain is built from TRBV12-3 or TRBV12-4 and TRBJ2-7; 9 bases map to TRBD1. The CDR3 sequence is 13 residues long. CDR3 nucleotides: TGCGCCAGCAGTATGGGACAGGGCTACGAGCAGTACTTC. Its translation is CASSMGQGYEQYF.

At least ten counts were recorded for this clone. At one boundary the junction diverges from the germline segment, which might be a read error. This chain links TRBV29-1 with TRBJ2-1, with D perhaps TRBD1 (6 bases). CDR3 length: 12 residues. The germline V gene has CDR1 SQVTM and CDR2 ANQGSEA. The CDR3 DNA reads TGCAGCGTTGAAGAAGGTGGCAGGGGAAGGCTCTTC. Its translation is CSVEEGGRGRLF.

This clone was seen only a few times. V is TRBV12-3 or TRBV12-4 and J is TRBJ1-1; D possibly corresponds to TRBD1 (5 bases). The V end was cut by 4 bases, the J end by 1 base, with 13 bases between. The CDR3 consists of 15 residues. The CDR3 nucleotides read TGTGCCAGCAGTTACCTAGAACAGGAGAACACTGAAGCTTTCTTT. It encodes CASSYLEQENTEAFF.

The chain is built from TRBV10-2 and TRBJ2-2; D is uncertain. The CDR3 extends over 14 amino acids. The germline CDR1 and CDR2 sequences are WSHSY and SAAADI. With 3 bases removed from V and 5 bases from J, the gap between germline ends came to 10 bases. The CDR3 region is CASSERAWTGELFF. As DNA, the CDR3 is TGCGCCAGCAGTGAACGGGCGTGGACCGGGGAGCTGTTTTTT.

In its sample, this clone ranks as medium-sized (0.01 to 0.1%). This sequence joins TRBV12-3 or TRBV12-4 and TRBJ2-1; a weak D match, TRBD1 (6 bases). Trimming took off 7 bases at V and 8 bases at J, with 15 bases between the two ends. The CDR3 consists of 13 residues. The CDR3 DNA follows: TGTGCCAGCACCCGCAGCAGGGGCCATGAGCAGTTCTTC. It encodes CASTRSRGHEQFF.

This clone is medium-sized within its sample. V usage is TRBV6-1 and J usage is TRBJ2-1; 12 bases fit TRBD2. CDR3 length: 15 amino acids. The trim removed 3 bases at V and 5 bases at J, leaving 2 bases unmatched. CDR1 is MNHNS and CDR2 is SASEGT in the germline V gene. CDR3 residues: CASSDLAGGDNEQFF. Here the CDR3 DNA reads TGTGCCAGCAGTGACCTAGCGGGAGGGGACAATGAGCAGTTCTTC.

This clone appeared many times. With a much larger clone just one base away, this may be a read error. J is TRBJ1-6 and V is TRBV30, with TRBD1 matching 7 bases. The CDR3 consists of 14 residues. Germline CDR1 reads GTSNPN; CDR2 reads SVGIG (reference sequence). This chain's CDR3 is CAPQGVTRNSPLHF. CDR3 DNA sequence: TGTGCTCCTCAGGGGGTAACGAGGAATTCACCCCTCCACTTT.

By share, this clone counts as medium-sized (0.01 to 0.1%). The CDR3 nucleotides read TGTGCCAGCAGCCAAGGAGGGGGGCCCGTTGCGGGCTACACCTTC. Protein product: CASSQGGGPVAGYTF. The chain is built from TRBV6-1 and TRBJ1-2; D might be TRBD1 (6 bases). Per germline, CDR1 MNHNS and CDR2 SASEGT. Trimming took 6 bases from V and 8 from J, leaving 22 bases between them. This CDR3 comprises 15 residues.

Turning to this clone: Given the absence of the conserved phenylalanine or tryptophan at the CDR3 end, a read error is likely. The DNA is omitted, as the CDR3 cannot be located on it reliably, and the CDR3 follows TCRdb's listing. The chain joins TRBV7-2 to TRBJ1-2. Germline loops: CDR1 SGHTA, CDR2 FQGNSA. The CDR3 contains 14 residues when both ends are counted. CDR3 residues: CASSFWTSNYGCTL.

This clone was detected ten times or more. The rearrangement uses TRBV4-3 and TRBJ1-1; 7 nucleotides agree with TRBD1. CDR1 is LGHNA and CDR2 is YSLEER in the germline V gene. The length of the CDR3 is 16 residues. J gave up 1 base and V 0 bases, and 5 bases lay outside the gene matches. CDR3 residues: CASSQERGPANTEAFF. CDR3 DNA sequence: TGCGCCAGCAGCCAAGAGAGGGGGCCAGCGAACACTGAAGCTTTCTTT.

The sample holds many counts of this clone. The chain carries TRBV20-1 and TRBJ2-2; unclear D gene. This CDR3 is 11 amino acids long. The V gene lost 6 bases and the J gene lost 6 bases, with 8 bases spanning the gap. From germline, CDR1 is DFQATT and CDR2 SNEGSKA (reference sequence). CDR3 in amino acids: CSAVFAGELFF. CDR3 nucleotides: TGCAGTGCAGTTTTTGCCGGGGAGCTGTTTTTT.

The rearrangement joins TRBV5-1 to TRBJ1-4; perhaps TRBD1 as D (6 bases). Trimming cost V 0 bases and J 8 bases, with 11 bases left between them. Germline V CDR1 and CDR2: SGHRS, YFSETQ. The CDR3 length is 14 residues. The CDR3 sequence: CASSLAGEREKLFF. In DNA form, the CDR3 reads TGCGCCAGCAGCTTGGCAGGGGAGCGCGAAAAACTGTTTTTT.

Comment on this clone: The conserved phenylalanine or tryptophan is not found at the CDR3 terminus, so this likely reflects a read error. This chain uses TRBV7-6 with TRBJ2-7, with D tentatively TRBD1 (6 bases). This CDR3 is built from 14 residues. The V gene lost 1 base and the J gene lost 2 bases, with 9 bases spanning the gap. The V gene's germline CDR1 is SGHVS and CDR2 FNYEAQ. The CDR3 region is CASSLVGGPYEQYS. The CDR3, as DNA: TGTGCCAGCAGCTTAGTAGGGGGACCCTACGAGCAGTACTCC.

There are many counts of this clone. The chain is built from TRBV7-2 and TRBJ2-2; D gene unclear. The V end was cut by 3 bases, the J end by 7 bases, with 9 bases between. Germline CDR1 reads SGHTA; CDR2 reads FQGNSA. The CDR3 spans 13 residues. The CDR3 region has the DNA TGTGCCAGCAGCTTTTACGAATTCGGGGAGCTGTTTTTT. This encodes CASSFYEFGELFF.